This T cell receptor (beta chain) was observed in a study of neoadjuvant anti-PD-1 for oral cavity cancer. The assay was immunoSEQ multiplex PCR, and TCRdb's table has in-frame clones only and misses some. The data contain some 66,000 clones, around four fifths of them singletons. This receptor was identified in a person aged 35-79 years with oral cavity squamous cell carcinoma. The sequenced sample was PBMCs, obtained before nivolumab (anti-PD-1) treatment.

In DNA, the CDR3 is TGTGCCAGCAGTGAGGCGGGGCTGAGCTATGGCTACACCTTC. Translation gives CASSEAGLSYGYTF. The J gene is TRBJ1-2, the V gene TRBV2; possibly TRBD1 for D (5 bases). The length of the CDR3 is 14 residues. Trimming removed 3 bases from V and 4 bases from J, with 12 bases in between. CDR1 is SNHLY and CDR2 is FYNNEI in the germline V gene.